One and the same sample provided the 7 T cell receptor beta chains below, sequenced in a study of T-cell reconstitution after alpha-beta-depleted transplantation in children. Library preparation (for TCRbeta) was performed with unique molecular identifiers. MiXCR was run by TCRdb on the PCR reads, yielding one entry per CDR3 protein. The data show more than 200,000 distinct CDR3 sequences, under 30% seen once. The sample here was PBMCs, mostly from graft donor cells, taken 360 days after TCRalphabeta/CD19-depleted stem cell transplant. These receptors all come from a female patient aged 2-9 years who had a stem cell transplant for congenital amegakaryocytic thrombocytopenia, so the T cells may come from the graft donor.

This clonotype showed up just a few times. The chain links TRBV7-2 to TRBJ2-1; D remains unclear. V was clipped by 6 bases and J by 5 bases, with 5 bases between them. The CDR3 totals 11 residues. Germline-derived CDR1 and CDR2 are SGHTA and FQGNSA. The CDR3 bases are TGTGCCAGCAGGAGCAACAATGAGCAGTTCTTC. It encodes CASRSNNEQFF.

This clonotype was detected a few times. At one end the junction does not follow the germline gene, possibly because of a read error. The rearrangement uses TRBV19 and TRBJ2-3; the D gene is possibly TRBD1 (6 bases). Germline values: CDR1 LNHDA, CDR2 SQIVND (reference sequence). CDR3 length equals 13 residues. CDR3: CASSIGQTDTQYF. CDR3 bases: TGTGCCAGTAGCATAGGACAGACAGATACGCAGTATTTT.

This chain uses TRBV29-1 with TRBJ2-3, with 8 bases lining up with TRBD2. The CDR3 contains 18 residues. V lost 6 bases to trimming and J lost 2 bases; unmatched junction nucleotides: 19. In germline, CDR1 is SQVTM, CDR2 ANQGSEA. Here the CDR3 reads CSVTWREAKLVNTDTQYF. The CDR3 DNA reads TGCAGCGTAACTTGGCGGGAGGCCAAGCTGGTTAACACAGATACGCAGTATTTT.

V usage is TRBV20-1 and J usage is TRBJ1-5; D remains unclear. Trimming left V 5 bases short and J 0 bases short, with 8 bases between. This CDR3 contains 13 residues. Germline CDR1 reads DFQATT; CDR2 reads SNEGSKA (reference sequence). Written as DNA, the CDR3 is TGCAGTGCTGTGGGGTATAGCAATCAGCCCCAGCATTTT. Translating it yields CSAVGYSNQPQHF.

This clonotype was counted ten times or more. This chain links TRBV12-3 or TRBV12-4 with TRBJ2-5, with 7 bases identical to TRBD2. This CDR3 region has 16 residues. Trimming cost V 3 bases and J 2 bases; bases outside gene matches: 9. CDR3 residues: CASSLPAGARQETQYF. The DNA for the CDR3 is TGTGCCAGCAGTTTGCCGGCGGGAGCGAGGCAAGAGACCCAGTACTTC.

V and J are TRBV4-1 and TRBJ2-7, with D uncertain. The V gene's germline CDR1 is MGHRA and CDR2 YSYEKL. The V end lost 4 bases, the J end lost 3 bases, and 16 bases lay between the germline ends. The CDR3 is made up of 15 amino acids. The CDR3 here is CASSLRHTEIYEQYF. DNA of the CDR3: TGCGCCAGCAGCCTAAGACATACTGAGATCTACGAGCAGTACTTC.

There are a few counts of this clonotype. The chain employs TRBV7-2 and TRBJ2-5; D is uncertain. This CDR3 is 14 amino acids long. In germline, CDR1 is SGHTA, CDR2 FQGNSA. The V and J ends lost 0 bases and 5 bases respectively, with 10 bases between them. DNA for the CDR3: TGTGCCAGCAGCTTAGCGCGCCCCCTGGAGACCCAGTACTTC. This sequence encodes CASSLARPLETQYF.